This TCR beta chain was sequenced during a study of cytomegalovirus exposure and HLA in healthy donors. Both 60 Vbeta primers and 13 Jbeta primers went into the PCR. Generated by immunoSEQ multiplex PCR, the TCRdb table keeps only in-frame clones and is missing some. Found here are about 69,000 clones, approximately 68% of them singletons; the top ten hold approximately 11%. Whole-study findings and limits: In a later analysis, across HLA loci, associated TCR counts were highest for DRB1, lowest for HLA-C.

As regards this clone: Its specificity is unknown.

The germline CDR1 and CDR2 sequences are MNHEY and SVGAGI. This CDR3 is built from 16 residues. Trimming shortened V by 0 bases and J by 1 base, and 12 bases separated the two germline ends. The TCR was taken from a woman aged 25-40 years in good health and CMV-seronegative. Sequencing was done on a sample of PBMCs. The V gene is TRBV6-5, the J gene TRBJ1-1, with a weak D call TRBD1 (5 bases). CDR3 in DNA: TGTGCCAGCAGTTACTCCACTGGGGGGGGGAACACTGAAGCTTTCTTT. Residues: CASSYSTGGGNTEAFF.